The rows below give T cell receptor beta chains drawn from one sample of a study of identical twins. TCRdb used MiXCR to reprocess the 5' RACE reads, holding one entry per CDR3 protein. The sample has over 200,000 distinct CDR3 sequences; around 6.5% are singletons. A further study also used this sample, focusing on T cells expressing NK-cell markers.

Sequenced sample: CD8+ T cells sorted from blood. Receptors were obtained from a woman aged 18-35 years in good health. The CDR3 runs from the conserved cysteine through the conserved F or W. The D gene is left open where the match is weak. The size of a clone is reported for some rows only, either as once, few or many, or as a class for expanded clones.

V	J	size	D	CDR3	DNA
TRBV9	TRBJ2-7	few	.	CASSPTPGLSVYF	TGTGCCAGCAGCCCTACCCCGGGACTCTCCGTGTACTTC
TRBV11-3	TRBJ1-1	few	TRBD1	CASSDPGTGETEAFF	TGTGCCAGCAGCGACCCCGGGACAGGGGAGACTGAAGCTTTCTTT
TRBV5-8	TRBJ2-3	few	.	CASSPHGDGSVSDTQYF	TGTGCCAGCAGCCCACATGGGGACGGGAGTGTGTCAGATACGCAGTATTTT
TRBV3-1	TRBJ2-3	many	.	CASSQAGDTQYF	TGTGCCAGCAGCCAAGCGGGAGATACGCAGTATTTT
TRBV11-2	TRBJ2-7	few	.	CASSKDSYEQYF	TGTGCCAGCAGCAAGGACAGCTACGAGCAGTACTTC
TRBV4-3	TRBJ1-1	.	.	CASSPNGANTEAFF	TGCGCCAGCTCACCTAATGGGGCTAACACTGAAGCTTTCTTT
TRBV9	TRBJ2-1	.	.	CASSGWGDHEQFF	TGTGCCAGCAGCGGGTGGGGAGACCATGAGCAGTTCTTC
TRBV12-3/TRBV12-4	TRBJ2-1	many	TRBD2	CASSTSGGAMEEQFF	TGTGCCAGCAGCACCTCGGGGGGGGCCATGGAAGAGCAGTTCTTC
TRBV18	TRBJ2-1	few	.	CASSPREIAQYNEQFF	TGTGCCAGCTCACCTAGGGAAATCGCCCAATACAATGAGCAGTTCTTC
TRBV12-3/TRBV12-4	TRBJ1-2	many	.	CASSFWAGKEGYTF	TGTGCCAGCAGTTTTTGGGCAGGGAAGGAGGGCTACACCTTC
TRBV7-6	TRBJ1-1	.	TRBD1	CASSIWTGDDTEAFF	TGTGCCAGCAGCATCTGGACAGGGGATGACACTGAAGCTTTCTTT
TRBV12-3/TRBV12-4	TRBJ2-1	.	TRBD2	CASSLGLAQNEQFF	TGTGCCAGCAGTTTAGGACTAGCGCAGAATGAGCAGTTCTTC
TRBV7-9	TRBJ1-2	few	.	CASSLMHGYTF	TGTGCCAGCAGCTTAATGCATGGCTACACCTTC
TRBV5-5	TRBJ2-7	once	.	CAGSMDRAAYEQYF	TGTGCCGGCAGCATGGACCGGGCCGCCTACGAGCAGTACTTC